Listed below are T cell receptor beta chains from one sample, sequenced in a study of blood T cell repertoires in COVID-19. Data came from immunoSEQ multiplex PCR; TCRdb stores just in-frame clones and leaves some out. The sample lists 400,000 or so clones, around 87% seen once, with 3% in the top ten. Sequencing was carried out using peripheral blood. The receptors stem from a human donor in a cohort sampled during active COVID-19. Both conserved end residues are part of each CDR3. D genes are given only for firm matches. Rows may omit the clone size; those that give it use once, few, many or a size class.

TRBJ2-1,.,.,TRBV7-2,TGTGCCAGCAGCACCCAAGCCGGGTACAATGAGCAGTTCTTC,CASSTQAGYNEQFF
TRBJ1-5,TRBD1,once,TRBV4-2,TGTGCCAGCAGCCAAGGTTCGGGACAGGGTTATCAGCCCCAGCATTTT,CASSQGSGQGYQPQHF
TRBJ2-7,.,once,TRBV30,TGTGCCTGGAGTGTGGGCGCGTCGCTAACTCGCTCCTACGAGCAGTACTTC,CAWSVGASLTRSYEQYF
TRBJ2-7,.,.,TRBV28,TGTGCCAGCAGTCTAATAGGCAGGCGCTACGAGCAGTACTTC,CASSLIGRRYEQYF
TRBJ1-2,TRBD1,.,TRBV9,TGTGCCAGCAGCGTATCTATCACAGGGGGCTATGGCTACACCTTC,CASSVSITGGYGYTF
TRBJ1-5,.,.,TRBV24-1,TGTGCCACCAGTGATTGGAGTAGCAATCAGCCCCAGCATTTT,CATSDWSSNQPQHF
TRBJ1-1,.,.,TRBV18,TGTGCCAGCTCACCGGACCCCCGGGGGAAAAACACTGAAGCTTTCTTT,CASSPDPRGKNTEAFF
TRBJ1-2,.,.,TRBV3-1/TRBV3-2,TGTGCCAGCAGCCAACGGGACACCTTTCGATATGGCTACACCTTC,CASSQRDTFRYGYTF
TRBJ2-7,.,.,TRBV19,TGTGCCAGTAGTATTTATGCTGGCGGTCGCTACGAGCAGTACTTC,CASSIYAGGRYEQYF
TRBJ1-2,TRBD1,.,TRBV5-4,TGTGCCAGCAGCTTACCATTGGGACAGGGAGAAGTTGGCTACACCTTC,CASSLPLGQGEVGYTF
TRBJ1-6,.,.,TRBV11-1,TGTGCCAGCAGCTTCCGGGGAAGCGGCGATTCACCCCTCCACTTT,CASSFRGSGDSPLHF
TRBJ2-6,.,.,TRBV27,TGTGCCAGCAGCTTTATTGGGCAGGGGCGACGCTCTGGGGCCAACGTCCTGACTTTC,CASSFIGQGRRSGANVLTF
TRBJ2-1,TRBD1,once,TRBV6-6,TGTGCCAGCAGTTACTCGGGACAGGGGCGGGAGCAGTTCTTC,CASSYSGQGREQFF
TRBJ2-7,TRBD2,.,TRBV4-1,TGCGCCAGCAGCCATCCTAGCGGGGGTTCCTACGAGCAGTACTTC,CASSHPSGGSYEQYF
TRBJ1-6,.,few,TRBV27,TGTGCCAGCAGTTCTTTAGCCGGGGATTCACCCCTCCACTTT,CASSSLAGDSPLHF
TRBJ1-2,TRBD1,.,TRBV28,TGTGCCAGCAGTTTCAAGGACAGGGGGCTTAGGTATGGCTACACCTTC,CASSFKDRGLRYGYTF
TRBJ1-1,.,few,TRBV4-1,TGCGCCAGCAGCCAGCCCCGGCGGGGGAACACTGAAGCTTTCTTT,CASSQPRRGNTEAFF
TRBJ2-5,.,.,TRBV5-1,TGCGCCAGCAGCTTGGAATCAGGATTGGAGACCCAGTACTTC,CASSLESGLETQYF
TRBJ1-2,TRBD1,.,TRBV19,TGTGCCAGTAGTATTTTACGGGCGACAGGGTCTAACTATGGCTACACCTTC,CASSILRATGSNYGYTF
TRBJ1-5,.,once,TRBV20-1,TGCAGTGCTAGTGCGGGGGAGGGGAGGCCCCAGCATTTT,CSASAGEGRPQHF
TRBJ2-4,TRBD1,.,TRBV29-1,TGCAGCGTTGATACGGGACAGGGGGCACAAAACATTCAGTACTTC,CSVDTGQGAQNIQYF
TRBJ2-2,TRBD1,.,TRBV7-3,TGTGCCAGCTCACGTGGAAGACAGGGGGCGAACACCGGGGAGCTGTTTTTT,CASSRGRQGANTGELFF
TRBJ1-5,TRBD1,few,TRBV19,TGTGCCAGTAGTATCGGACAGGGATCGGGCGCCGGGCCCCAGCATTTT,CASSIGQGSGAGPQHF
TRBJ2-7,TRBD2,few,TRBV4-2,TGTGCCAGCAGCCGCCGGTCGGGGCTAGCGGGAGGGCGGCAGTACTTC,CASSRRSGLAGGRQYF
TRBJ1-1,.,.,TRBV12-5,TGTGCTAGTGTCATCAGGGGGAACACTGAAGCTTTCTTT,CASVIRGNTEAFF
TRBJ2-7,TRBD1,.,TRBV25-1,TGTGCCAGCAGTAGGACAGGGCGCCCCTACGAGCAGTACTTC,CASSRTGRPYEQYF
TRBJ2-7,TRBD2,.,TRBV7-2,TGTGCCAGCAGCCTGGGACTAGCGGGGGGCTACGAGCAGTACTTC,CASSLGLAGGYEQYF
TRBJ2-4,TRBD1,.,TRBV5-4,TGTGCCAGCAGCCCTCCGCCGGGACAGGGCCCACCAAACATTCAGTACTTC,CASSPPPGQGPPNIQYF
TRBJ1-1,TRBD1,once,TRBV28,TGTGCCAACTCAGACAGGGGGAACACTGAAGCTTTCTTT,CANSDRGNTEAFF
TRBJ1-2,.,.,TRBV5-6,TGTGCCAGCAGCTTGGGACAGTGGGGCTACACCTTC,CASSLGQWGYTF
TRBJ2-7,.,.,TRBV7-8,TGTGCCAGCAGCTTAGCATTCCCCGTTGCCTACTACTTC,CASSLAFPVAYYF
TRBJ2-5,.,.,TRBV7-2,TGTGCCAGCAGACCCGAGACTACCGAGACCCAGTACTTC,CASRPETTETQYF
TRBJ2-4,TRBD2,.,TRBV18,TGTGCCAGCTCACCACCCGACCGACGGGTTACGGGAGGCATTCAGTACTTC,CASSPPDRRVTGGIQYF
TRBJ2-1,.,once,TRBV3-1/TRBV3-2,TGTGCCAGCAGCCAAGAAACTCTTGACTGGAGGGGCAGCTCCTACAATGAGCAGTTCTTC,CASSQETLDWRGSSYNEQFF
TRBJ2-3,.,.,TRBV5-1,TGCGCCAGCAGTCGGCTAGGATCGATAGGAGATACGCAGTATTTT,CASSRLGSIGDTQYF
TRBJ1-6,.,.,TRBV21-1,TGTGCCAGCAGCAAGGTATACTGGGACAGCTACCTACCCCTCCACTTT,CASSKVYWDSYLPLHF
TRBJ1-2,TRBD1,.,TRBV5-5,TGTGCCAGCAGCGGACAGGGGCGCGCGTCCGGCTACACCTTC,CASSGQGRASGYTF
TRBJ2-7,TRBD1,.,TRBV7-2,TGTGCCAGCAGCTTAGGGACAGGATCGTACGAGCAGTACTTC,CASSLGTGSYEQYF
TRBJ2-7,.,.,TRBV14,TGTGCCAGCAGCCAAGGAGTCTTCGGTGGCTACGAGCAGTACTTC,CASSQGVFGGYEQYF
TRBJ2-5,.,.,TRBV5-1,TGCGCCAGCAGCTCACAGGGTTCGGAGACCCAGTACTTC,CASSSQGSETQYF
TRBJ2-1,TRBD2,.,TRBV20-1,TGCAGTGCTAGTATCGGGGGGTGGGAGACCAACAATGAGCAGTTCTTC,CSASIGGWETNNEQFF
TRBJ2-2,TRBD2,.,TRBV19,TGTGCCAGTAGTCTCGGGACTAGCGGGGGGGCCTCCGGGGAGCTGTTTTTT,CASSLGTSGGASGELFF
TRBJ2-7,TRBD1,.,TRBV24-1,TGTGCCACCAGTGATGCCCGACAGGGTTACGAGCAGTACTTC,CATSDARQGYEQYF
TRBJ2-1,.,.,TRBV3-1/TRBV3-2,TGTGCCAGCAGCCAAGCTCTATACAATGAGCAGTTCTTC,CASSQALYNEQFF
TRBJ2-1,TRBD2,.,TRBV4-1,TGCGCCAGCAGCCATACGCCGGGACTAGCTATAGCCAATGAGCAGTTCTTC,CASSHTPGLAIANEQFF
TRBJ2-2,.,.,TRBV9,TGTGCCAGCAGCGTAGGTAGTCGGGGAGCCGGGGAGCTGTTTTTT,CASSVGSRGAGELFF
TRBJ1-3,.,.,TRBV28,TGTGCCAGCAGTCACCCCATTGAGGGTTCTGGAAACACCATATATTTT,CASSHPIEGSGNTIYF
TRBJ1-5,.,.,TRBV6-5,TGTGCCAGCAGACCCAGCAGGGACAATCAGCCCCAGCATTTT,CASRPSRDNQPQHF
TRBJ2-7,TRBD2,.,TRBV6-6,TGTGCCAGCAGTTACTCAGGACTAGCGGGAGCATACGAGCAGTACTTC,CASSYSGLAGAYEQYF
TRBJ1-1,.,once,TRBV30,TGTGCCTGGAGTAGTAAAATTCAGGGTATTGGGACTGAAGCTTTCTTT,CAWSSKIQGIGTEAFF
TRBJ2-7,TRBD1,.,TRBV5-1,TGCGCCAGCAGCTTGGTACGGGACAGTCCCTACGAGCAGTACTTC,CASSLVRDSPYEQYF
TRBJ2-7,TRBD1,.,TRBV12-5,TGTGCTAGTGGTTTGCCCACCGGGACAGCTCCCTTCTACGAGCAGTACTTC,CASGLPTGTAPFYEQYF